This TCR beta chain was retrieved from a study of identical twins. Points from the study as a whole: Compared with models, monozygotic twins showed more out-of-frame TCR alpha sharing.

From the 5' RACE reads, TCRdb called clonotypes with MiXCR, one entry per CDR3 protein. The sample has 15,000 to 20,000 distinct CDR3 sequences, roughly 63% seen once. A remark on this clonotype: Its antigen is unidentified.

The sequence derives from a young woman in good health. This table probably holds off-target reads from a library built for another chain. Sequenced: memory (CD45RO+) T cells sorted from blood.

The CDR3 region is CASSADGPVDYGYTF. Here the CDR3 DNA reads TGTGCCAGCAGCGCGGACGGCCCGGTAGACTATGGCTACACCTTC. V and J are TRBV5-4 and TRBJ1-2; no clear D gene. CDR3 size: 15 residues. Deletions cut 4 bases from V and 3 bases from J, with 16 bases between. Germline V gene sequence: CDR1 SGHNT, CDR2 YYREEE (reference sequence).